This T cell receptor beta chain was identified in a study of blood T cells in healthy people across ages (dated by TCRdb to the mid-2010s). For the study in its entirety: In model experiments, template switching captured roughly one uniquely barcoded TCR beta cDNA molecule for every two T cells. Four age groups were formed from the donors: young (average around 15 years), middle-aged (just under 40), aged (62) and long-lived (roughly 81). The study measured age-related changes in TCR beta repertoire diversity using deep sequencing normalized with unique cDNA molecular identifiers. The study analyzed two additional independent replicas of 1 million unique cDNA reads from the same blood draw for two donors, one aged 18 to 30 and one aged 80 or older. To avoid experimental bias, donors of different ages were randomly spread across the sequencing lanes.

The germline V gene (reference sequence) provides CDR1 SSHAT and CDR2 FNYEAQ. The CDR3 contains 15 residues, cysteine and phenylalanine counted. Only the CDR3 DNA is retained, 45 bases long and in frame from the first base. Systemically healthy Caucasian individuals from Russia, 39 in total and aged roughly 6 to 100 years, were included as donors. Each donor gave approximately 10 milliliters of peripheral blood, collected into EDTA-treated Vacutainer tubes. Ficoll-Paque density-gradient centrifugation was used to isolate PBMCs, with at least 6 million obtained per sample. Trizol reagent was used to extract total RNA from the PBMCs, yielding at least 6 micrograms per sample. The percentages of naive CD45RAhigh/CD27high T cells were determined by flow cytometry on a PBMC aliquot from every donor. Library creation used 5' RACE. A second PCR of about 6 to 12 cycles was run with a J-beta primer mix and a sample-barcoded 5' primer. A unique molecular identifier was introduced onto each TCR beta cDNA molecule by a template-switch 5' adaptor carrying 12 random nucleotides. Each sample yielded at least 3 million CDR3-containing paired-end reads. The Mint cDNA synthesis kit, primed by a TRBC-specific oligonucleotide, was used to synthesize first-strand cDNA from all RNA. All cDNA was treated with uracil-DNA glycosylase and then went through a first 18-cycle PCR with the universal primers M1SS and BC2_uni_R. The authors' pipeline ran thus. Normalization of each sample was performed by random selection of 1 million high-quality reads, each carrying a distinct molecular identifier. Reads sharing molecular identifiers were discarded rather than binned into consensus sequences. MiTCR, with a Q25 quality threshold and the strictest error-elimination algorithm, was used for CDR3 identification, clonotype clustering and error correction. A nonparametric unseen species model using Euler transformation provided a lower-bound estimate of total TCR beta diversity. TCRdb trimmed the raw reads at Q25, called clones with MiXCR and kept productive beta chains. Rows are combined by CDR3 protein, so each entry shows the most common genes and DNA. None of the V and J calls come from the authors' own analysis; TCRdb made them. The sample table lists fewer than 2 million distinct CDR3 sequences, approximately 40% of them with a count of one. The top ten hold roughly 24% of the sample.

As concerns this clonotype: Its binding antigen is unknown. The junction differs from germline at one of its ends, possibly a read error.

Study-wide findings and limitations: The long-lived group showed more naive CD4+ T cells, fewer expanded clones and increased TCR diversity than the aged group, suggesting age selection. Observed TCR beta diversity per million T cells fell roughly linearly with age, and a significant reduction was already apparent by age roughly 40. Estimates of total diversity from one million sequenced T cells were regarded as lower bounds and underestimates. Bulk unsorted PBMC profiling prevented conclusive comparison of naive and antigen-experienced compartments. Because donor CMV infection status was unknown, age-related changes in expanded clonotypes were potentially confounded. There was a strong correlation between observed TCR beta diversity and the percentage of naive T cells measured by flow cytometry.

Here the chain combines TRBV7-7 and TRBJ2-3, with TRBD2 identical over 9 junction bases. Specimen: blood. The receptor's source is a human donor in good health. The base sequence is TGTGCCGGCAGCTATAGCGGGGGACCCTTGGATACGCAGTATTTT. Translated, it reads CAGSYSGGPLDTQYF.